The entry below gives a single T cell receptor beta chain sequence along with its context. Germline lookup yields CDR1 KGHDR and CDR2 SFDVKD. The CDR3 extends over 13 amino acids. Between the trimmed V and J ends, which lost 3 bases and 6 bases, there was a span of 10 bases. The sample comes from a study of blood T cell repertoires in COVID-19. In the source study's methods: Amplifying reference gene primers gave estimates of nucleated cell counts. Clones were sequenced by immunoSEQ multiplex PCR, and TCRdb holds only the in-frame ones, with some missing. The DNA was the basis for D and trimming; V, J and clone size are from that table. The sample records under 200,000 clones, around 90% being singletons.

Sequenced input: peripheral blood. This clonotype was sampled from a man aged 55 to 70 with active or convalescent COVID-19. The rearrangement joins TRBV24-1 to TRBJ1-2, with D unclear. CDR3 residues: CATSDPYSNGYTF. CDR3 nucleotides: TGTGCCACCAGTGATCCTTACAGTAATGGCTACACCTTC.